This T cell receptor beta chain was observed in a study of T cell responses to AZD1222 COVID-19 vaccine. CDR3 length equals 13 residues. V shed 2 bases and J shed 5 bases, with 11 bases lying between them. Germline assignment: CDR1 SGHDT and CDR2 YYEEEE. TCRdb's copy holds only in-frame clones and misses some; the assay was immunoSEQ multiplex PCR. The sample records 150,000 or so clones, almost 95% being singletons. A remark on this clone: Its antigen is as yet unknown.

Whole-study findings and limits: Distributed over spike, vaccine-associated CD4 TCRs predominated at 160-218 and 743-854. Scientists sampled the repertoires only once the peak T cell response had passed.

V usage is TRBV5-6 and J usage is TRBJ2-7; no reliable D call. The TCR comes from an adult who received the AZD1222 COVID-19 vaccine. Sequencing used peripheral blood, obtained 28 days after the second AZD1222 dose. CDR3 bases: TGTGCCAGCAGCTTCAGGTCACACCACGAGCAGTACTTC. Amino acids: CASSFRSHHEQYF.